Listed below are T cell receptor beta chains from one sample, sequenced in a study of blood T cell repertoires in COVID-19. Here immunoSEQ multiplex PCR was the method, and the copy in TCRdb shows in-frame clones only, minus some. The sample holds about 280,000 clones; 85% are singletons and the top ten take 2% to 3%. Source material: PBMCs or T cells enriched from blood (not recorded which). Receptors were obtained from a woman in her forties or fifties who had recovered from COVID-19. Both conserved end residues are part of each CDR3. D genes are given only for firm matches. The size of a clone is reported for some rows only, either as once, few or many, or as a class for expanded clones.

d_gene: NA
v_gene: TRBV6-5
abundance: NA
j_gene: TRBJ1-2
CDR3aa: CASSSTGRVPYGYTF
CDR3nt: TGTGCCAGCAGCTCTACAGGTCGGGTCCCCTATGGCTACACCTTC

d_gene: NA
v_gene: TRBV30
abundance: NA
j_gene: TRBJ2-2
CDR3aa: CAWNGVGGELFF
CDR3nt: TGTGCCTGGAACGGGGTGGGCGGGGAGCTGTTTTTT

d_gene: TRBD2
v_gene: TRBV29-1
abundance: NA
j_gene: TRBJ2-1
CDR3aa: CSVEDRVSGLAGGIEQFF
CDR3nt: TGCAGCGTTGAAGATCGGGTATCGGGACTAGCGGGAGGAATTGAGCAGTTCTTC

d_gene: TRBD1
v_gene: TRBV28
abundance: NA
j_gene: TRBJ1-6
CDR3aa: CASRFSGTGEIRSPLHF
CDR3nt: TGTGCCAGCAGATTCTCCGGGACAGGGGAAATTCGTTCACCCCTCCACTTT

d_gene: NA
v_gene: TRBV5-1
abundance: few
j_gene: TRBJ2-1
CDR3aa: CASSLEGRLGADEQFF
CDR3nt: TGCGCCAGCAGCTTGGAGGGTCGACTAGGGGCCGATGAGCAGTTCTTC

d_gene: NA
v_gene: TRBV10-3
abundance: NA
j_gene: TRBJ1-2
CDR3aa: CAIRPEAYNYGYTF
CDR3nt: TGTGCCATCAGACCGGAGGCCTATAACTATGGCTACACCTTC

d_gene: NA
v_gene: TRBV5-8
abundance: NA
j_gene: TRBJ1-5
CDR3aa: CASSLFRGGNQPQHF
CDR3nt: TGTGCCAGCAGCTTGTTTCGGGGGGGCAATCAGCCCCAGCATTTT

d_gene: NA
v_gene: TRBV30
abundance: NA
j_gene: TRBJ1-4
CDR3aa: CAWSVWGGTNEKLFF
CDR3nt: TGTGCCTGGAGTGTATGGGGGGGAACTAATGAAAAACTGTTTTTT

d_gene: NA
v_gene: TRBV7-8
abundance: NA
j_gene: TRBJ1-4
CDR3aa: CASSLSRGSEKLFF
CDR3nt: TGTGCCAGCAGCTTGAGCAGGGGAAGCGAAAAACTGTTTTTT

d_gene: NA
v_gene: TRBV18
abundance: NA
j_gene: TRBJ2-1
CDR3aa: CASSPRQAYNEQFF
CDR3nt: TGTGCCAGCTCACCCCGCCAGGCCTACAATGAGCAGTTCTTC

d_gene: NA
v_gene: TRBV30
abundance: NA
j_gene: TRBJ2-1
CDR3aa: CAWSVLGGGYNEQFF
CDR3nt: TGTGCCTGGAGTGTACTTGGGGGCGGTTACAATGAGCAGTTCTTC

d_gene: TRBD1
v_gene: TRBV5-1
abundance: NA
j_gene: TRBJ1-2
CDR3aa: CASSSSTGNSYGYTF
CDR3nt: TGCGCCAGCAGCTCTTCGACAGGGAATAGCTATGGCTACACCTTC

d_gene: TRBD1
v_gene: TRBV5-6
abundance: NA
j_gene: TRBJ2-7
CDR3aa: CASSLEGQGTGYEQYF
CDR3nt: TGTGCCAGCAGCTTGGAGGGACAGGGCACGGGCTACGAGCAGTACTTC

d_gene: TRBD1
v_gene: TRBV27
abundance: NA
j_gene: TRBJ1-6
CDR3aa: CASSGTGNSPLHF
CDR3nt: TGTGCCAGCAGCGGGACAGGGAATTCACCCCTCCACTTT

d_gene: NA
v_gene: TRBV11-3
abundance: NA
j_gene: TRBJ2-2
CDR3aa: CASSPIANTGELFF
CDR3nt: TGTGCCAGCAGTCCAATTGCGAACACCGGGGAGCTGTTTTTT

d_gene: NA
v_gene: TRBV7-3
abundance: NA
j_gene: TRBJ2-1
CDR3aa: CASSLGQMGEQFF
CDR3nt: TGTGCCAGCAGCTTAGGGCAGATGGGTGAGCAGTTCTTC

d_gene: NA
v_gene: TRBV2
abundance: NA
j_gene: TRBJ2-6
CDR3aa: CASILEGAGANVLTF
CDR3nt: TGTGCCAGCATTCTTGAGGGGGCTGGGGCCAACGTCCTGACTTTC

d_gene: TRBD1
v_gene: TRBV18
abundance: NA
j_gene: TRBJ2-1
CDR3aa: CASSPLWDRDNEQFF
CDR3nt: TGTGCCAGCTCACCACTGTGGGACAGGGACAATGAGCAGTTCTTC

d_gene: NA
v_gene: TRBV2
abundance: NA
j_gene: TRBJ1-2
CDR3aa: CATLLIALGSPGYTF
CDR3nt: TGTGCCACCCTGTTAATCGCTTTAGGGAGCCCAGGCTACACCTTC

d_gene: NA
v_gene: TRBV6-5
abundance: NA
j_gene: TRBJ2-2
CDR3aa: CASSWEWNTGELFF
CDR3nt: TGTGCCAGCAGTTGGGAGTGGAACACCGGGGAGCTGTTTTTT

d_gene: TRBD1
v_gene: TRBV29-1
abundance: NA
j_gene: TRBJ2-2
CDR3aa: CSVTGGSGELFF
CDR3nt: TGCAGCGTGACAGGGGGCTCCGGGGAGCTGTTTTTT

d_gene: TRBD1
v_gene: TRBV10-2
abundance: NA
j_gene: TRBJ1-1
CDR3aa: CASRLQGANTEAFF
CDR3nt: TGCGCCAGCAGACTACAGGGGGCGAACACTGAAGCTTTCTTT

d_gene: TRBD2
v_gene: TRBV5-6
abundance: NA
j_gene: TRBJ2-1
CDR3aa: CASSLSRTSDYNEQFF
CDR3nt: TGTGCCAGCAGCCTGTCTCGGACTAGCGACTACAATGAGCAGTTCTTC

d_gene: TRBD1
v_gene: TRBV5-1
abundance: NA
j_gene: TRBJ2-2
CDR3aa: CASSFQPGQVGTGELFF
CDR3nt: TGCGCCAGCAGCTTCCAACCGGGACAGGTTGGCACCGGGGAGCTGTTTTTT

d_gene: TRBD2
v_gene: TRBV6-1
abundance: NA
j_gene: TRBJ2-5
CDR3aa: CASSEGGGAWETQYF
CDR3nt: TGTGCCAGCAGTGAAGGCGGGGGGGCCTGGGAGACCCAGTACTTC

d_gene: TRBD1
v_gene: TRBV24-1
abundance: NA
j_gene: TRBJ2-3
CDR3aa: CATAGTGSTDTQYF
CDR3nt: TGTGCCACCGCCGGGACAGGGAGCACAGATACGCAGTATTTT

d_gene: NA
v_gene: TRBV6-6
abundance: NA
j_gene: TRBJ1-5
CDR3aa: CASSPSTGGQPQHF
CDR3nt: TGTGCCAGCAGCCCTTCGACAGGAGGCCAGCCCCAGCATTTT

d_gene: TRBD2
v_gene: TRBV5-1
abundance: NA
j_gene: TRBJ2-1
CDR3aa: CASNRTSLNEQFF
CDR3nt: TGCGCCAGCAACCGGACTAGCCTCAATGAGCAGTTCTTC

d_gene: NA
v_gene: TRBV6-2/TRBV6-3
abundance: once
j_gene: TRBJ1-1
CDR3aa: CASSYSRRQGMNTEAFF
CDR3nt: TGTGCCAGCAGTTACTCGAGACGGCAGGGGATGAACACTGAAGCTTTCTTT

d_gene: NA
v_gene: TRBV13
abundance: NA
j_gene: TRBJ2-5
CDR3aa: CASSSTGRIQETQYF
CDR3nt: TGTGCCAGCAGCTCCACAGGCAGGATACAAGAGACCCAGTACTTC

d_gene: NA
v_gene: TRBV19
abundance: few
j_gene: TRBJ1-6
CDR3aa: CASNTGQYNSPLHF
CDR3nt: TGTGCCAGTAACACCGGACAGTATAATTCACCCCTCCACTTT

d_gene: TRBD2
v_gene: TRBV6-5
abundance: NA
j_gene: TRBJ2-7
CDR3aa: CASSFSTAGGGEQYF
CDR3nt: TGTGCCAGCAGTTTTTCCACCGCCGGGGGAGGGGAGCAGTACTTC

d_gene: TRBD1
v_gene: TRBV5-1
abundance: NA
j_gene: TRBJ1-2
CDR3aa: CASSLTGGGYGYTF
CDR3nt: TGCGCCAGCAGCTTGACAGGGGGAGGCTATGGCTACACCTTC

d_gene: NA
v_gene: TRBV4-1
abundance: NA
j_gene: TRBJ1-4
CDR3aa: CASSFEGANEKLFF
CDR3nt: TGCGCCAGCAGCTTCGAGGGAGCTAATGAAAAACTGTTTTTT

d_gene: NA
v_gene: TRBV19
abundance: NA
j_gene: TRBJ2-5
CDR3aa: CASSIGSRETQYF
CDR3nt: TGTGCCAGTAGTATAGGCTCCAGAGAGACCCAGTACTTC

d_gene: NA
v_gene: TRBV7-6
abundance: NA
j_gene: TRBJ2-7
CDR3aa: CASSLAGDNYYEQYF
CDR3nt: TGTGCCAGCAGCTTAGCGGGGGACAACTACTACGAGCAGTACTTC

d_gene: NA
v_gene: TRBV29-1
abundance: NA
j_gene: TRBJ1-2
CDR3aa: CSVEDLRHSGYTF
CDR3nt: TGCAGCGTTGAAGATCTCAGGCACTCTGGCTACACCTTC

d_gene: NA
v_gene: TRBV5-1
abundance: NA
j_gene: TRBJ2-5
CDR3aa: CASSPGLSETQYF
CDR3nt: TGCGCCAGCAGCCCGGGTCTTTCAGAGACCCAGTACTTC

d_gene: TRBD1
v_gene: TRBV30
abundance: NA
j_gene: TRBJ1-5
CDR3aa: CASQTGGGQPQHF
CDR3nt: TGTGCCTCCCAGACAGGGGGCGGTCAGCCCCAGCATTTT

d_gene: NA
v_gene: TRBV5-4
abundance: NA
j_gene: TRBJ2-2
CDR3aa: CASSLLTGGAGELFF
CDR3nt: TGTGCCAGCAGCTTGTTGACAGGTGGGGCCGGGGAGCTGTTTTTT

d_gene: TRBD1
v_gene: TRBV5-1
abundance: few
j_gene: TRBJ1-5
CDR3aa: CASSPTGENQPQHF
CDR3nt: TGCGCCAGCAGCCCAACAGGGGAAAACCAGCCCCAGCATTTT

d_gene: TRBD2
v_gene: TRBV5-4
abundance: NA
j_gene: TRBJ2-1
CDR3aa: CASSWASGQSYNEQFF
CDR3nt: TGTGCCAGCAGCTGGGCTAGCGGCCAATCCTACAATGAGCAGTTCTTC

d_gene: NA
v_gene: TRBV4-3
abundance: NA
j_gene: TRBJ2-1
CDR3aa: CASSQDAVARYNEQFF
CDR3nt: TGCGCCAGCAGCCAAGATGCAGTAGCGAGATACAATGAGCAGTTCTTC

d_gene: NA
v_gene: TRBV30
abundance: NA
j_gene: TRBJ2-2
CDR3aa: CAWSVGSGELFF
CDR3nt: TGTGCCTGGAGTGTGGGGAGCGGGGAGCTGTTTTTT

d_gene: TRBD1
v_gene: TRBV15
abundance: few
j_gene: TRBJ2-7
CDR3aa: CATSRVMTGSSYEQYF
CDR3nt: TGTGCCACCAGCAGAGTCATGACAGGGAGCTCCTACGAGCAGTACTTC

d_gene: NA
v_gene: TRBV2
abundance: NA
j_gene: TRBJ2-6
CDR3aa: CASSPAAGGANVLTF
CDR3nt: TGTGCCAGCTCTCCAGCCGCGGGTGGGGCCAACGTCCTGACTTTC

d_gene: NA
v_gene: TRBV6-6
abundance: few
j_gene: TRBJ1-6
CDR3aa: CASSYLAGSPLHF
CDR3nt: TGTGCCAGCAGTTACCTAGCGGGATCACCCCTCCACTTT

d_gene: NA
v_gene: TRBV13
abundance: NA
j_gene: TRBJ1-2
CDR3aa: CASRPNRFVYGYTF
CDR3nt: TGTGCCAGCAGGCCAAACAGGTTCGTCTATGGCTACACCTTC

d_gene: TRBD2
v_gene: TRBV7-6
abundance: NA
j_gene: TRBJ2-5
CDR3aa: CASSLGIAGGAQETQYF
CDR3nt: TGTGCCAGCAGCTTAGGGATAGCGGGAGGGGCTCAAGAGACCCAGTACTTC

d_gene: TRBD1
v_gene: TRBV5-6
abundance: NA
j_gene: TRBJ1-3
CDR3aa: CASSLLGQGPSTGNTIYF
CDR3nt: TGTGCCAGCAGCTTGTTGGGACAGGGGCCCTCTACGGGAAACACCATATATTTT

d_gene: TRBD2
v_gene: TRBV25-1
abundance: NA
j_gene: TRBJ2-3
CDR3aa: CATLLIGGGGTDTQYF
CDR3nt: TGTGCCACCCTACTCATCGGGGGGGGTGGGACAGATACGCAGTATTTT

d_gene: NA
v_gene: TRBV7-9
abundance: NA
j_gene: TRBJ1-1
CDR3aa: CASSLVPDTEAFF
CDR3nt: TGTGCCAGCAGCTTAGTCCCTGACACTGAAGCTTTCTTT

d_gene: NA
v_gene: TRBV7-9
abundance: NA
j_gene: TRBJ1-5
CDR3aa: CASSLTGLSNQPQHF
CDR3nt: TGTGCCAGCAGCTTAACAGGGCTTAGCAATCAGCCCCAGCATTTT

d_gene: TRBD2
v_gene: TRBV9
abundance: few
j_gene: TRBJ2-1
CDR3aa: CASSVGGTSGFYNEQFF
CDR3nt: TGTGCCAGCAGCGTCGGGGGTACTAGCGGGTTTTACAATGAGCAGTTCTTC

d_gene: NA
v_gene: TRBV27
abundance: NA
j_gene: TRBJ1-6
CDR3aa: CASSLRQYNSPLHF
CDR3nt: TGTGCCAGCAGTTTACGCCAGTATAATTCACCCCTCCACTTT

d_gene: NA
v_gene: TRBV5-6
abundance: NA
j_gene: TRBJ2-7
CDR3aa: CASSMITGTWGSYEQYF
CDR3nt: TGTGCCAGCAGCATGATAACCGGGACATGGGGCTCCTACGAGCAGTACTTC